The 20 T cell receptor beta chains reported below all come from one sample, sequenced in a study of cytomegalovirus exposure and HLA in healthy donors. The study ran its PCR with 60 Vbeta and 13 Jbeta primers. The assay was immunoSEQ multiplex PCR, and TCRdb's table has in-frame clones only and misses some. The table has about 120,000 clones, roughly four fifths seen once; the top ten hold approximately 1.5%. Sequenced sample: PBMCs. The receptors shown here come from a woman in her late teens or twenties in good health and CMV-seronegative.

CDR3 region: CASSQLAGGRTGELFF. The CDR3 DNA sequence: TGCGCCAGCAGCCAATTAGCGGGAGGACGGACCGGGGAGCTGTTTTTT. The chain joins TRBV4-1 to TRBJ2-2; TRBD2 agrees at 10 bases. The V segment lost 2 bases and the J segment 5 bases; nucleotides outside the gene matches: 5. Germline CDR1 MGHRA, CDR2 YSYEKL. CDR3 length: 16 amino acids.

V and J are TRBV5-6 and TRBJ2-2; D remains ambiguous. The germline gives CDR1 SGHDT, CDR2 YYEEEE. The CDR3 is 14 residues long. Between the trimmed V and J ends, which lost 0 bases and 7 bases, there was a span of 10 bases. The CDR3 DNA reads TGTGCCAGCAGCTTGGTCCCGCGTGGCGGGGAGCTGTTTTTT. It codes for CASSLVPRGGELFF.

The chain links TRBV2 to TRBJ1-5; D is unclear. The CDR3 spans 12 residues. The germline gives CDR1 SNHLY, CDR2 FYNNEI. CDR3 coding DNA: TGTGCTATTCGTCGGGGCAATCAGCCCCAGCATTTT. Its protein product is CAIRRGNQPQHF.

The chain employs TRBV9 and TRBJ2-3, with 8 bases that match TRBD2. J was trimmed by 2 bases and V by 3 bases; bases with no gene match: 5. Germline CDR1 and CDR2: SGDLS and YYNGEE. CDR3 length equals 15 residues. CDR3 bases: TGTGCCAGCAGCGCTGCTAGCGGGTACACAGATACGCAGTATTTT. This codes for CASSAASGYTDTQYF.

This clone came up once. The chain links TRBV4-2 to TRBJ2-3; 8 bases are shared with TRBD2. This CDR3 is built from 15 residues. The germline V gene has CDR1 LGHNA and CDR2 YNFKEQ. The trim removed 5 bases at V and 2 bases at J, leaving 6 bases unmatched. The CDR3 DNA follows: TGTGCCAGCAGCGGTACTAGCGGCTACACAGATACGCAGTATTTT. Translated, it gives CASSGTSGYTDTQYF.

The rearrangement links TRBV9 to TRBJ2-1, with a possible D match to TRBD2 (5 bases). The CDR3 length is 13 residues. V lost 3 bases and J 6 bases, leaving 10 bases between the germline ends. The germline V gene has CDR1 SGDLS and CDR2 YYNGEE. The CDR3 sequence: CASSDPGSNEQFF. The CDR3 bases are TGTGCCAGCAGCGATCCTGGGAGCAATGAGCAGTTCTTC.

The CDR3 is CASSGGRVNSPLHF. CDR3 bases: TGTGCCAGCAGTGGGGGGCGCGTTAATTCACCCCTCCACTTT. V and J are TRBV2 and TRBJ1-6; TRBD1 might be the D (6 bases). The ends were cut back, 4 bases at V and 6 bases at J, with 10 bases in the middle. This CDR3 has 14 amino acids. Germline lookup yields CDR1 SNHLY and CDR2 FYNNEI.

The chain carries TRBV18 and TRBJ2-7; 7 bases agree with TRBD2. The germline gives CDR1 KGHSH, CDR2 LQKENI. V was clipped by 4 bases and J by 3 bases; unmatched bases: 6. The CDR3 covers 14 residues. The CDR3: CASSRSGGIYEQYF. As DNA, the CDR3 is TGTGCCAGCTCACGGTCGGGGGGAATCTACGAGCAGTACTTC. Using reference TRBV18 and TRBJ2-7 for the parts outside the CDR3, the full variable domain is NAGVMQNPRHLVRRRGQEARLRCSPMKGHSHVYWYRQLPEEGLKFMVYLQKENIIDESGMPKERFSAEFPKEGPSILRIQQVVRGDSAAYFCASSRSGGIYEQYFGPGTRLTVT.

The rearrangement joins TRBV10-1 to TRBJ2-3; maybe TRBD2 (5 bases). V was clipped by 10 bases and J by 4 bases, with 15 bases between them. CDR3 length: 13 residues. CDR1 and CDR2 (germline): WNHNN, SYGVQD (reference sequence). CDR3: CATSDYGPDTQYF. CDR3 bases: TGCGCCACCTCCGACTATGGTCCAGATACGCAGTATTTT.

This sequence joins TRBV13 and TRBJ2-1, with 8 bases fitting TRBD2. V dropped 5 bases and J dropped 0; count of bases not matched to a gene: 12. CDR1 PRHDT and CDR2 FYEKMQ come from the germline V gene (reference sequence). This CDR3 is 18 amino acids long. CDR3 in DNA: TGTGCCAGCAGCCCCCTCGGGGGCCGGGGGGGCTCCTACAATGAGCAGTTCTTC. This encodes CASSPLGGRGGSYNEQFF.

The chain combines TRBV27 with TRBJ2-7; perhaps TRBD2 as D (6 bases). The CDR3 has 14 amino acids. Trimming took off 2 bases at V and 3 bases at J, with 11 bases between the two ends. Germline V CDR1 and CDR2: MNHEY, SMNVEV (reference sequence). This CDR3 reads CASSLRQGLYEQYF. The CDR3, as DNA: TGTGCCAGCAGTTTAAGGCAGGGACTCTACGAGCAGTACTTC.

This clone was picked up one time. V gene TRBV9 combines with J gene TRBJ2-7, with 7 bases that match TRBD1. CDR1 is SGDLS and CDR2 is YYNGEE in the germline V gene. The V segment lost 4 bases and the J segment 0 bases; nucleotides outside the gene matches: 7. The CDR3 is 15 residues long. CDR3 sequence reads: CASSFYRDSSYEQYF. As DNA, the CDR3 is TGTGCCAGCAGCTTCTACCGGGACAGCTCCTACGAGCAGTACTTC.

Points on this clone: The same CDR3 also results from other DNA sequences found in this sample. The CDR3 DNA is TGTGCCAGCAGTTGGACAGCTAACTATGGCTACACCTTC. Protein sequence: CASSWTANYGYTF. This sequence joins TRBV2 and TRBJ1-2, with D tentatively TRBD1 (6 bases). Germline V gene lookup returns CDR1 SNHLY and CDR2 FYNNEI. Between the trimmed V and J ends, which lost 5 bases and 0 bases, there was a span of 7 bases. This CDR3 is built from 13 residues.

This clone is a singleton in its sample. This chain links TRBV5-4 with TRBJ2-1, with 12 nucleotides matching TRBD2. The germline V gene has CDR1 SGHNT and CDR2 YYREEE (reference sequence). The CDR3 runs to 16 residues. The V gene end was trimmed by 5 bases and the J gene end by 6 bases; junction bases not matched to a gene: 9. The chain's CDR3 is CASRQPGLAGPNEQFF. The CDR3, as DNA: TGTGCCAGCAGGCAACCGGGACTAGCGGGCCCCAATGAGCAGTTCTTC.

This clone was seen only once. Here the CDR3 reads CASSVRQGEAFF. CDR3 bases: TGTGCCAGCAGCGTACGACAGGGCGAAGCTTTCTTT. The V gene is TRBV13, the J gene TRBJ1-1, with 7 bases aligning to TRBD1. The CDR3 spans 12 residues. Germline values: CDR1 PRHDT, CDR2 FYEKMQ (reference sequence). Losses at the gene ends were 5 bases for V and 8 bases for J; bases not matched to a gene: 5.

The rearrangement joins TRBV11-2 to TRBJ1-4, with D possibly TRBD1 on 6 matching bases. V was cut by 0 bases and J by 3 bases, with 23 bases left in between. The CDR3 loop spans 20 amino acids. Per germline, CDR1 SGHAT and CDR2 FQNNGV. The CDR3 spells CASSLDRGGKVSSANEKLFF. The DNA of the CDR3 is TGTGCCAGCAGCTTAGATCGAGGGGGAAAGGTTTCTTCGGCTAATGAAAAACTGTTTTTT.

The V gene is TRBV6-5, the J gene TRBJ1-1; no reliable D call. The CDR3 spans 14 residues. The germline CDR1 and CDR2 sequences are MNHEY and SVGAGI. Trimming pared 4 bases from V and 3 bases from J, leaving 12 bases between. The CDR3, as DNA: TGTGCCAGCAGTTCCCGAGAGGTTGACACTGAAGCTTTCTTT. It encodes CASSSREVDTEAFF.

The CDR3 reads CASSLQSTGTSYEQYF. In DNA form, the CDR3 reads TGTGCCAGCAGCCTTCAAAGCACAGGGACCTCCTACGAGCAGTACTTC. V is TRBV7-2 and J is TRBJ2-7; D possibly corresponds to TRBD1 (6 bases). This CDR3 comprises 16 residues. Trimming left V 5 bases short and J 0 bases short, with 17 bases between. The germline V gene has CDR1 SGHTA and CDR2 FQGNSA.

This clone was detected once. The chain's CDR3 is CARSNQGYTEAFF. For the CDR3, the DNA is TGTGCCAGAAGCAACCAGGGGTACACTGAAGCTTTCTTT. The V gene is TRBV30, the J gene TRBJ1-1; a possible D gene is TRBD1 (6 bases). The CDR3 contains 13 residues. Germline V gene lookup returns CDR1 GTSNPN and CDR2 SVGIG (reference sequence). Trimming shortened V by 8 bases and J by 3 bases, and 16 bases separated the two germline ends.

The chain joins TRBV30 to TRBJ2-7; D perhaps matches TRBD1 (5 bases). The V end lost 0 bases, the J end lost 3 bases, and 24 bases lay between the germline ends. The germline V gene has CDR1 GTSNPN and CDR2 SVGIG (reference sequence). This CDR3 spans 18 amino acids. The chain's CDR3 is CAWSVLRISSERGYEQYF. The CDR3, as DNA: TGTGCCTGGAGTGTACTGCGGATTTCCTCCGAAAGGGGCTACGAGCAGTACTTC.